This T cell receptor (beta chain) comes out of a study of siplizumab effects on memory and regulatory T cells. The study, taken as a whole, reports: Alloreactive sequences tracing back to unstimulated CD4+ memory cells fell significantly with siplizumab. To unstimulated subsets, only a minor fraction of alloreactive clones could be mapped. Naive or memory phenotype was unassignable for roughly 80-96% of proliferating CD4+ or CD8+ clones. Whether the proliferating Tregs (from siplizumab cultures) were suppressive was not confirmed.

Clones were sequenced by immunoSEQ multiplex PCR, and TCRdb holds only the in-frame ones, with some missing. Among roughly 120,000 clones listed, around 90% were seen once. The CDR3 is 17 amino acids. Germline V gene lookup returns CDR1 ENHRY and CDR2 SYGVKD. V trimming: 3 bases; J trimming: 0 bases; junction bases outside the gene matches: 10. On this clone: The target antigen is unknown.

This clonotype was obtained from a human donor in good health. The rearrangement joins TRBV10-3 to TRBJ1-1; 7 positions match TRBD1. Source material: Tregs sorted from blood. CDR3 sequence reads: CAISDRQGRGMNTEAFF. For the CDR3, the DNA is TGTGCCATCAGTGACCGACAGGGAAGGGGCATGAACACTGAAGCTTTCTTT.